The present T cell receptor (beta chain) was sequenced within a study of graft-versus-host responses after intestinal transplantation. Overall study context: Transplant types were multivisceral, liver-intestinal, or isolated intestinal. Among the recipients, all got anti-thymocyte globulin induction and then tacrolimus and steroids for about 3 years.

Libraries were prepared by immunoSEQ multiplex PCR; TCRdb keeps only in-frame clonotypes and omits some of them. In the table there are approximately 28,000 clones, 70% to 90% of which are singletons. V lost 0 bases and J 1 base, leaving 4 bases between the germline ends. This CDR3 is built from 14 residues. Germline loops: CDR1 SGHRS, CDR2 YFSETQ. Regarding this clone: The antigen is unknown.

Study-wide results and limits: In patients with graft-donor T cell macrochimerism, allograft graft-versus-host to host-versus-graft clonal ratios were high. Detected in recipient marrow were GvH clones, some of which were first observed in ileum or blood.

The J gene is TRBJ2-2, the V gene TRBV5-1; D call uncertain. The starting material was PBMCs, obtained about 450 days after intestinal transplantation. The TCR was taken from a human patient who received an intestinal transplant, so some T cells may come from the graft donor. Written as DNA, the CDR3 is TGCGCCAGCAGCTTGGACAGGAACACCGGGGAGCTGTTTTTT. This gives the protein CASSLDRNTGELFF.